Each of the 30 T cell receptor beta chains below was sequenced from the same sample in a study of blood T cell repertoires in COVID-19 (dated by TCRdb to 2020 to 2021). Libraries came from the immunoSEQ multiplex PCR assay. This immuneACCESS table, as held by TCRdb, lists in-frame sequences with V and J called but not all clones. Of the missing ones, under half trace to an unresolved V gene in checked studies; the others have no known cause. This sample lists 400,000 to 450,000 clones; around nine tenths were detected once. Roughly 0.84% of the sample goes to the ten largest clones. The sample was peripheral blood. The receptor set was obtained from a man between 18 and 29 years old with COVID-19, enrolled during active disease.

The rearrangement links TRBV21-1 to TRBJ1-4; the DNA was not used to check the table's D call, TRBD1. TRBV21-1 is a pseudogene locus. The length of the CDR3 is 14 residues. CDR3 sequence (DNA): TGTGCCAGCATCCAGACAGCAACTAATGAAAAACTGTTTTTT. Amino acid sequence: CASIQTATNEKLFF.

The chain has TRBV2 and TRBJ2-3, with D maybe TRBD2 (6 bases). The CDR3 runs to 14 residues. Deletions cut 7 bases from V and 4 bases from J, with 15 bases between. CDR1 and CDR2 from the germline V gene are SNHLY and FYNNEI. The CDR3 nucleotides read TGTGCCAGCAAAGTGGTGGGGGAGGCAGATACGCAGTATTTT. Encoded protein: CASKVVGEADTQYF.

The chain is built from TRBV19 and TRBJ2-2, with 7 nucleotides matching TRBD2. The CDR3 has 14 residues. The V and J ends lost 11 bases and 0 bases, in that order; junction bases with no gene match: 6. The germline CDR1 and CDR2 sequences are LNHDA and SQIVND (reference sequence). CDR3 DNA sequence: TGTGCCGGGAGGGCCGGACCGAACACCGGGGAGCTGTTTTTT. Translated, it gives CAGRAGPNTGELFF.

The V gene is TRBV21-1, the J gene TRBJ2-3; the table names TRBD2, a call not compared with the DNA. TRBV21-1 is shown as a pseudogene. CDR3 length: 15 residues. This chain's CDR3 is CASSKRERVSDTQYF. The CDR3 DNA reads TGTGCCAGCAGCAAAAGAGAGCGGGTATCAGATACGCAGTATTTT.

V gene TRBV7-2 combines with J gene TRBJ2-7; TRBD2 matches 8 bases. V lost 5 bases and J lost 3; bases outside the gene matches: 9. From germline, CDR1 is SGHTA and CDR2 FQGNSA. The length of the CDR3 is 15 residues. CDR3 protein: CASSHTAGVVYEQYF. The DNA for the CDR3 is TGTGCCAGCAGCCACACAGCGGGAGTGGTCTACGAGCAGTACTTC.

The chain joins TRBV4-1 to TRBJ2-3, with 9 bases matching TRBD2. This CDR3 contains 18 residues. Germline V gene data show CDR1 as MGHRA and CDR2 as YSYEKL. V shed 3 bases, J shed 0 bases, and the junction held 10 bases outside the gene matches. Written as DNA, the CDR3 is TGCGCCAGCAGCCAGATGACTAGCGGAGGAGGTAGCACAGATACGCAGTATTTT. Amino acids: CASSQMTSGGGSTDTQYF.

The J gene is TRBJ1-1, the V gene TRBV2; D gene unclear. V was trimmed by 7 bases and J by 5 bases, leaving 14 bases between them. Germline V gene sequence: CDR1 SNHLY, CDR2 FYNNEI. This CDR3 has 13 residues. The CDR3 sequence: CASITTGGTEAFF. The CDR3 DNA follows: TGTGCCAGCATCACCACGGGCGGGACTGAAGCTTTCTTT.

This clone was observed once. This rearrangement joins TRBV5-1 to TRBJ1-4; maybe TRBD1 (5 bases). CDR1 is SGHRS and CDR2 is YFSETQ in the germline V gene. The V end lost 2 bases, the J end lost 8 bases, and 16 bases lay between the germline ends. The CDR3 covers 15 residues. Written as DNA, the CDR3 is TGCGCCAGCAGCTTTTTGGGCAGGGTTGAAGAAAAACTGTTTTTT. Amino acid sequence: CASSFLGRVEEKLFF.

The chain recombines TRBV18 with TRBJ2-7, with TRBD1 matching 9 bases. Trimming cost V 2 bases and J 2 bases; bases outside gene matches: 1. Germline values: CDR1 KGHSH, CDR2 LQKENI. The CDR3 extends over 14 amino acids. CDR3 residues: CASSPDRGTYEQYF. CDR3 DNA sequence: TGTGCCAGCTCACCAGACAGGGGGACCTACGAGCAGTACTTC.

The CDR3 nucleotides read TGTGCCAGCAGCGGGGGGAGCAGCTCCTACGAGCAGTACTTC. Its protein product is CASSGGSSSYEQYF. V gene TRBV11-3 combines with J gene TRBJ2-7, with D perhaps matching TRBD2 (6 bases). V lost 5 bases, J lost 0 bases, and 11 bases lay in between. The CDR3 length is 14 residues. CDR1 and CDR2 (germline): SGHNT, YENEEA.

The chain joins TRBV11-2 to TRBJ2-1; D uncertain. The CDR3 contains 15 residues. V was shortened by 5 bases and J by 0 bases, with 11 bases between the two germline ends. In germline, CDR1 is SGHAT, CDR2 FQNNGV. CDR3 in amino acids: CASSGLEISYNEQFF. The CDR3 DNA sequence: TGTGCCAGCAGCGGCCTAGAGATCTCCTACAATGAGCAGTTCTTC. Together with reference TRBV11-2 and TRBJ2-1, the CDR3 gives the full variable domain: EAGVAQSPRYKIIEKRQSVAFWCNPISGHATLYWYQQILGQGPKLLIQFQNNGVVDDSQLPKDRFSAERLKGVDSTLKIQPAKLEDSAVYLCASSGLEISYNEQFFGPGTRLTVL.

This chain links TRBV7-9 with TRBJ2-5; tentatively, D is TRBD2 (6 bases). The V end was cut by 3 bases, the J end by 5 bases, with 10 bases between. This CDR3 has 13 amino acids. Germline-derived CDR1 and CDR2 are SEHNR and FQNEAQ (reference sequence). Here the CDR3 reads CASSFGGSETQYF. The CDR3 nucleotides read TGTGCCAGCAGCTTTGGGGGGAGCGAGACCCAGTACTTC.

The rearrangement uses TRBV2 and TRBJ1-4; TRBD1 is a possible D gene (6 bases). Germline V CDR1 and CDR2: SNHLY, FYNNEI. The CDR3 contains 13 residues. The V end was cut by 9 bases, the J end by 6 bases, with 14 bases between. CDR3 in amino acids: CASLQGRDEKLFF. The CDR3 DNA reads TGTGCCAGTCTACAGGGAAGGGATGAAAAACTGTTTTTT. Drawing the rest from reference TRBV2 and TRBJ1-4, the complete variable domain is EPEVTQTPSHQVTQMGQEVILRCVPISNHLYFYWYRQILGQKVEFLVSFYNNEISEKSEIFDDQFSVERPDGSNFTLKIRSTKLEDSAMYFCASLQGRDEKLFFGSGTQLSVL.

The chain couples TRBV5-5 to TRBJ1-2; D is unclear. The CDR3 loop spans 12 amino acids. The germline V gene encodes CDR1 SGHKS and CDR2 YYEKEE (reference sequence). Trimming pared 0 bases from V and 6 bases from J, leaving 6 bases between. CDR3 protein: CASSLDRDGYTF. DNA for the CDR3: TGTGCCAGCAGCTTGGACAGAGATGGCTACACCTTC.

This clone turned up a few times. The chain combines TRBV6-5 with TRBJ2-1, with TRBD1 matching over 10 bases. The CDR3 spans 15 residues. From germline, CDR1 is MNHEY and CDR2 SVGAGI. V was pared by 7 bases and J by 7 bases, with 10 bases of the junction left unmatched. DNA for the CDR3: TGTGCCAGCACTCTGGGGGACAGGGGCCCAAATGAGCAGTTCTTC. Translation: CASTLGDRGPNEQFF.

This rearrangement joins TRBV15 to TRBJ2-5, with a weak D call TRBD2 (5 bases). Germline CDR1 and CDR2: LNHNV and YYDKDF (reference sequence). The V and J ends lost 0 bases and 7 bases respectively, with 15 bases between them. CDR3 length: 15 residues. The chain's CDR3 is CATSRDDRGWGTQYF. The CDR3 nucleotides are TGTGCCACCAGCAGAGATGATAGAGGGTGGGGGACCCAGTACTTC. Complete variable domain (other parts from reference TRBV15 and TRBJ2-5): DAMVIQNPRYQVTQFGKPVTLSCSQTLNHNVMYWYQQKSSQAPKLLFHYYDKDFNNEADTPDNFQSRRPNTSFCFLDIRSPGLGDTAMYLCATSRDDRGWGTQYFGPGTRLLVL.

The gene calls are TRBV9 and TRBJ2-3, with 13 bases matching TRBD2. The CDR3 runs 16 residues. The V gene end was trimmed by 3 bases and the J gene end by 2 bases; junction bases not matched to a gene: 3. Germline V gene lookup returns CDR1 SGDLS and CDR2 YYNGEE. CDR3 region: CASSAGLAGLTDTQYF. The CDR3 DNA sequence: TGTGCCAGCAGCGCGGGACTAGCGGGACTCACAGATACGCAGTATTTT. The full variable domain, its missing parts supplied by reference TRBV9 and TRBJ2-3, is DSGVTQTPKHLITATGQRVTLRCSPRSGDLSVYWYQQSLDQGLQFLIQYYNGEERAKGNILERFSAQQFPDLHSELNLSSLELGDSALYFCASSAGLAGLTDTQYFGPGTRLTVL.

The rearrangement uses TRBV6-5 and TRBJ1-3, with unresolved D. The CDR3 spans 13 residues. The ends were cut back, 7 bases at V and 0 bases at J, with 7 bases in the middle. Germline V lookup: CDR1 MNHEY, CDR2 SVGAGI. The CDR3 DNA is TGTGCCAGCACGGGTTCCTCTGGAAACACCATATATTTT. It specifies CASTGSSGNTIYF.

This clone was detected only once. The DNA of the CDR3 is TGCGCCAGCAGCTGGGCTAGCGGGACTAGCACAGATACGCAGTATTTT. This translates into CASSWASGTSTDTQYF. The chain is built from TRBV5-1 and TRBJ2-3, with 9 bases aligning to TRBD2. This CDR3 has 16 residues. Germline CDR1 and CDR2: SGHRS and YFSETQ. The junction had 5 bases not matched to a gene; V was cut back by 3 bases and J by 0 bases.

V gene TRBV3-1 (or the pseudogene TRBV3-2) combines with J gene TRBJ2-7; tentatively, D is TRBD2 (5 bases). The CDR3 has 12 amino acids. Trimming left V 1 base short and J 7 bases short, with 8 bases between. CDR1 and CDR2 from the germline V gene are LGHDT and YNNKEL (reference sequence). The CDR3 loop reads CASSQGPGEQYF. CDR3 DNA: TGTGCCAGCAGCCAAGGGCCGGGGGAGCAGTACTTC.

V gene TRBV29-1 combines with J gene TRBJ1-4; 7 nucleotides agree with TRBD1. Germline V gene sequence: CDR1 SQVTM, CDR2 ANQGSEA. Unmatched junction bases numbered 14, after V lost 6 bases and J lost 13 bases. This CDR3 is 13 amino acids long. The CDR3 protein is CSVLGTVGERLFF. For the CDR3, the DNA is TGCAGCGTGCTAGGGACAGTGGGCGAGCGACTGTTTTTT.

CDR3 amino acids: CASSILYRAGYTF. In nucleotides, the CDR3 is TGTGCCAGTAGTATTTTGTACAGAGCCGGCTACACCTTC. The J gene is TRBJ1-2, the V gene TRBV19; D is ambiguous. The CDR3 runs 13 residues. Trimming left V 3 bases short and J 8 bases short, with 13 bases between. Per germline, CDR1 LNHDA and CDR2 SQIVND (reference sequence). The whole variable domain, remainder taken from reference TRBV19 and TRBJ1-2, is DGGITQSPKYLFRKEGQNVTLSCEQNLNHDAMYWYRQDPGQGLRLIYYSQIVNDFQKGDIAEGYSVSREKKESFPLTVTSAQKNPTAFYLCASSILYRAGYTFGSGTRLTVV.

V and J are TRBV4-1 and TRBJ2-2; D possibly corresponds to TRBD1 (6 bases). This CDR3 has 15 residues. Germline CDR1 and CDR2: MGHRA and YSYEKL. Trimming left V 1 base short and J 5 bases short, with 11 bases between. CDR3 DNA sequence: TGCGCCAGCAGCCAAGGGCCAGGGGAAACCGGGGAGCTGTTTTTT. Amino acids: CASSQGPGETGELFF.

The V call is TRBV24-1, the J call TRBJ2-7; possible D gene TRBD1, 6 bases. The CDR3 sequence is 15 residues long. V lost 3 bases to trimming and J lost 0 bases, with 11 bases between them. Germline V lookup: CDR1 KGHDR, CDR2 SFDVKD. CDR3 sequence reads: CATSDPQGSSYEQYF. In DNA form, the CDR3 reads TGTGCCACCAGTGATCCACAGGGTAGCTCCTACGAGCAGTACTTC.

This chain connects TRBV6-5 to TRBJ1-1; D is unclear. The CDR3 runs 15 residues. Germline V lookup: CDR1 MNHEY, CDR2 SVGAGI. V lost 7 bases and J 1 base, leaving 16 bases between the germline ends. DNA of the CDR3: TGTGCCAGCACGCCGTACTCAGGATCGAACACTGAAGCTTTCTTT. This encodes CASTPYSGSNTEAFF.

The chain combines TRBV27 with TRBJ1-6, with D hard to call. V dropped 2 bases and J dropped 3 bases, with 11 bases sitting between them. Germline assignment: CDR1 MNHEY and CDR2 SMNVEV (reference sequence). The CDR3 length is 16 residues. This CDR3 is CASSLAGDHYNSPLHF. The DNA of the CDR3 is TGTGCCAGCAGTTTAGCCGGAGACCACTATAATTCACCCCTCCACTTT.

The CDR3: CASSLGQGWETQYF. As DNA, the CDR3 is TGTGCCAGCAGCTTAGGACAGGGGTGGGAGACCCAGTACTTC. The chain joins TRBV7-9 to TRBJ2-5, with 8 nucleotides matching TRBD1. CDR3 length: 14 amino acids. J lost 5 bases, V lost 1 base, and 3 bases had no gene match. The germline CDR1 and CDR2 sequences are SEHNR and FQNEAQ (reference sequence).

The V gene is TRBV5-1, the J gene TRBJ2-5; TRBD2 agrees at 9 bases. The CDR3 is made up of 15 amino acids. The germline CDR1 and CDR2 sequences are SGHRS and YFSETQ. V gave up 2 bases and J gave up 2 bases; unmatched junction bases: 4. In DNA, the CDR3 is TGCGCCAGCAGCTTCGGGCTAGCGGGGCAAGAGACCCAGTACTTC. It specifies CASSFGLAGQETQYF.

V usage is TRBV11-3 and J usage is TRBJ1-1, with 10 bases lining up with TRBD1. Germline V gene data show CDR1 as SGHNT and CDR2 as YENEEA. The V gene end was trimmed by 7 bases and the J gene end by 4 bases; junction bases not matched to a gene: 6. This CDR3 is 14 amino acids long. The CDR3 sequence is CASTPRTGGTEAFF. The DNA for the CDR3 is TGTGCCAGCACTCCTCGGACAGGGGGCACTGAAGCTTTCTTT. The full variable domain, in which reference TRBV11-3 and TRBJ1-1 provide the parts outside the CDR3, is EAGVVQSPRYKIIEKKQPVAFWCNPISGHNTLYWYLQNLGQGPELLIRYENEEAVDDSQLPKDRFSAERLKGVDSTLKIQPAELGDSAVYLCASTPRTGGTEAFFGQGTRLTVV.

The chain uses TRBV7-2 and TRBJ2-1; D ambiguous. The germline gives CDR1 SGHTA, CDR2 FQGNSA. V lost 3 bases to trimming and J lost 7 bases, with 16 bases between them. There are 15 residues in the CDR3. CDR3: CASSLNYLVGNEQFF. CDR3 nucleotides: TGTGCCAGCAGCTTGAACTACCTGGTCGGGAATGAGCAGTTCTTC.